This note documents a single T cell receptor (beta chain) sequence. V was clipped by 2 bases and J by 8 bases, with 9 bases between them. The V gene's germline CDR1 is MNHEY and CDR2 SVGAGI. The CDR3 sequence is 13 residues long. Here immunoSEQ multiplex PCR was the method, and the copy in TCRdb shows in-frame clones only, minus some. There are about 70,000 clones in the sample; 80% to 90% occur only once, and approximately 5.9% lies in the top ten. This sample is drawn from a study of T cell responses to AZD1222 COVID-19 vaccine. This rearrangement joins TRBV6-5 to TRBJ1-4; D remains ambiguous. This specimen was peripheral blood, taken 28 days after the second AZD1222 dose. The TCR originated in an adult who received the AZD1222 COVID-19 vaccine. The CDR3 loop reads CASSYRGKEKLFF. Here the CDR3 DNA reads TGTGCCAGCAGTTACAGAGGGAAGGAAAAACTGTTTTTT.